This entry is about one T cell receptor (beta chain). Its matching antigen is unknown. The entry originates in a study of blood T cells in healthy people across ages. The study, taken as a whole, reports: More naive CD4+ cells and higher diversity marked long-lived donors relative to aged donors. Diversity estimated from one million T cells was considered an underestimate. Possibly confounding the expanded clonotype changes was the fact that donor CMV status was unknown.

The V gene's germline CDR1 is ENHRY and CDR2 SYGVKD. The ends were cut back, 0 bases at V and 3 bases at J, with 12 bases in the middle. The CDR3 sequence is 15 residues long. Using a J-beta primer mix together with a sample-barcoded 5' primer, a second PCR was run for about 6 to 11 cycles. Every single cDNA molecule received a tag from a template-switch adaptor with 12 random nucleotides. TCRdb passed the 5' RACE reads through MiXCR, listing each CDR3 protein once. The sample holds 920,000 or so distinct CDR3 sequences, more than 35% seen once. Sequencing was performed on blood. V gene TRBV10-3 combines with J gene TRBJ2-7; tentative D call: TRBD1 (5 bases). This TCR was recovered from an older woman in good health. The CDR3 bases are TGTGCCATCAGTGAGTCAGGGGCCCTGGGCTACGAGCAGTACTTC. Translated, it gives CAISESGALGYEQYF.